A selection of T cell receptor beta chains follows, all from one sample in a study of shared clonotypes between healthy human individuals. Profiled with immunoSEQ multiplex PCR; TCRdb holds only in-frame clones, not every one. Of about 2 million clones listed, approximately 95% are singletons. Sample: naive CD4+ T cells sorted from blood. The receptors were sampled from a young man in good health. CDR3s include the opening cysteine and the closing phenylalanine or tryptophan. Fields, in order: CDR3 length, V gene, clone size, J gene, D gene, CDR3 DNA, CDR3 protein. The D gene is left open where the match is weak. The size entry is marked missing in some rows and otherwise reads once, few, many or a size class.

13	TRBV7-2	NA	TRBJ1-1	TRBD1	TGTGCCAGCAGCCTCAGACAGGGACTGACAGCTTTCTTT	CASSLRQGLTAFF
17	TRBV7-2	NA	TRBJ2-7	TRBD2	TGTGCCAGCAGCTTAGCTTGGGCCGCGGGAGGAAGCTACGAGCAGTACTTC	CASSLAWAAGGSYEQYF
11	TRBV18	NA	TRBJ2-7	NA	TGTGCCAGCTCACCCACCTACGAGCAGTACTTC	CASSPTYEQYF
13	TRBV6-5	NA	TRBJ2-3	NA	TGTGCCAGCAGTGACAGGTTCACAGATACGCAGTATTTT	CASSDRFTDTQYF
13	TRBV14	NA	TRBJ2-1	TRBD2	TGTGCCAGCAGCCAAGAGACTAGCGGGAGGCAGTTCTTC	CASSQETSGRQFF
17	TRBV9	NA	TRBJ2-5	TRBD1	TGTGCCAGCAGCGTAGCCAACGCCGGACAGGGGCAAGAGACCCAGTACTTC	CASSVANAGQGQETQYF
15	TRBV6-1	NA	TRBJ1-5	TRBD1	TGTGCCAGCAGTGGCGACAGGGATAGCAATCAGCCCCAGCATTTT	CASSGDRDSNQPQHF
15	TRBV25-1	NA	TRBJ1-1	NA	TGTGCCAGCAGTGAATGGGCAGGGTTGAACACTGAAGCTTTCTTT	CASSEWAGLNTEAFF
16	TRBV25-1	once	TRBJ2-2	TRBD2	TGTGCCAGCAGTGAATGGGGAGGGTTGGACACCGGGGAGCTGTTTTTT	CASSEWGGLDTGELFF
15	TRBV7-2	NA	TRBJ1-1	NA	TGTGCCAGCAGCTTAATGCAACTGGGGAACACTGAAGCTTTCTTT	CASSLMQLGNTEAFF
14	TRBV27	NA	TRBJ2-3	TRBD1	TGTGCCAGCTCGATTGGACAGGGCACAGATACGCAGTATTTT	CASSIGQGTDTQYF
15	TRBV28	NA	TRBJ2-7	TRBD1	TGTGCCAGCAGTCCCCCGACAGGGGGCATCTACGAGCAGTACTTC	CASSPPTGGIYEQYF
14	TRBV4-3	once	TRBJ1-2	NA	TGCGCCAGCAGCCAAGAAGCCCAAGGCCCTAGCTACACCTTC	CASSQEAQGPSYTF
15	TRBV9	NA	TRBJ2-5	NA	TGTGCCAGCAGCGTAGGGGTGGGTACCCAAGAGACCCAGTACTTC	CASSVGVGTQETQYF
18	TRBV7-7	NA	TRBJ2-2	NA	TGTGCTAGCAGCTTAGAGGGAGGCCTCTTGACCAACACCGGGGAGCTGTTTTTT	CASSLEGGLLTNTGELFF
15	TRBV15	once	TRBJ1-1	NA	TGTGCCACCAGCAGAGTATCAGGGGTGAACACTGAAGCTTTCTTT	CATSRVSGVNTEAFF
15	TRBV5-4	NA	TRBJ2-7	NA	TGTGCCAGCAGCTTGGGTACGGGACATCTCTACGAGCAGTACTTC	CASSLGTGHLYEQYF
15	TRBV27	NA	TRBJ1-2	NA	TGTGCCAGCAGGGCGGACGCGGGGTTTGGATATGGCTACACCTTC	CASRADAGFGYGYTF
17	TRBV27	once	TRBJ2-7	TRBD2	TGTGCCAGCAGTTCCGGGACTAGCGGGGGGACACTCTACGAGCAGTACTTC	CASSSGTSGGTLYEQYF
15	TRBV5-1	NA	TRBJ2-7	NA	TGCGCCGGCAGCCCCCCCGTCCGTGGATCTTACGAGCAGTACTTC	CAGSPPVRGSYEQYF
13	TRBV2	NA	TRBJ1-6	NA	TGTGCCAGCAGCCCGGGGATAGGTTCACCCCTCCACTTT	CASSPGIGSPLHF
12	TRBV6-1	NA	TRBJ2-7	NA	TGTGCCAGCCTCCAACTCGGCTACGAGCAGTACTTC	CASLQLGYEQYF
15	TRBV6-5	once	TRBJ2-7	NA	TGTGCCAGCAGGTATCAGCGAGATAGCTCCTACGAGCAGTACTTC	CASRYQRDSSYEQYF
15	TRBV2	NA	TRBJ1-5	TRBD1	TGTGCCAGCAGATTACACGGACAGGATTATCAGCCCCAGCATTTT	CASRLHGQDYQPQHF
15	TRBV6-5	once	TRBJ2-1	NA	TGTGCCAGCAGTTACTCGCCCGGGTATAGCAATGAGCAGTTCTTC	CASSYSPGYSNEQFF